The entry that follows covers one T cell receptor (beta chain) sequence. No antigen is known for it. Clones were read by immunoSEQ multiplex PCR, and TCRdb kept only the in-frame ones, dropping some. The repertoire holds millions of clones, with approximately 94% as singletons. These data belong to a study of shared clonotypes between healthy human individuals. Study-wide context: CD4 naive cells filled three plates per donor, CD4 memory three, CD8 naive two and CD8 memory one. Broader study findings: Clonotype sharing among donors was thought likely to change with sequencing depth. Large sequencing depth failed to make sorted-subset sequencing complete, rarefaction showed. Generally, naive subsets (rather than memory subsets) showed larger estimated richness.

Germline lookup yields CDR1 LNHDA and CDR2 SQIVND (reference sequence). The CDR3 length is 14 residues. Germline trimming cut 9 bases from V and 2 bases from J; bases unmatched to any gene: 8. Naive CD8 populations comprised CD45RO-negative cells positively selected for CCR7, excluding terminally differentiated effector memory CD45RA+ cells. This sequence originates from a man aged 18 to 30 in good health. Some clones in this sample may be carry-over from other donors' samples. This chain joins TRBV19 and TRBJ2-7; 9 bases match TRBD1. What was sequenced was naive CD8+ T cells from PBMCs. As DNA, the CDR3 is TGTGCCAGCAACGATGGACAGGGGCCCTACGAGCAGTACTTC. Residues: CASNDGQGPYEQYF.